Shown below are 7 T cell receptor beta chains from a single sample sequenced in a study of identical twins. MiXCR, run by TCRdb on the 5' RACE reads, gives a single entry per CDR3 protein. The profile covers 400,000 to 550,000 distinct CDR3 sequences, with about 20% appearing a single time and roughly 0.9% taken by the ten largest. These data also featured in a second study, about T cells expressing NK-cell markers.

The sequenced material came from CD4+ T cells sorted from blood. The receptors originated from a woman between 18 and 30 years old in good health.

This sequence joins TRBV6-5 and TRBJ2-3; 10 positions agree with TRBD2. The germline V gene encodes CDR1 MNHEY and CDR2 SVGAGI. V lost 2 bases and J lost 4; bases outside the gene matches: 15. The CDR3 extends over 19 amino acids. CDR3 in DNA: TGTGCCAGCAGTTACAAGTTGGCGAGCGGGAGGGCCGTTGCAGATACGCAGTATTTT. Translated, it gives CASSYKLASGRAVADTQYF.

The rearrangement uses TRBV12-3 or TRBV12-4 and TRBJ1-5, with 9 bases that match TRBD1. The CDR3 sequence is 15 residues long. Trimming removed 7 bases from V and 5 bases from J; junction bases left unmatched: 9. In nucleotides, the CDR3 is TGTGCCAGCACCCTAGGACAGGGGACCGATCAGCCCCAGCATTTT. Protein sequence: CASTLGQGTDQPQHF.

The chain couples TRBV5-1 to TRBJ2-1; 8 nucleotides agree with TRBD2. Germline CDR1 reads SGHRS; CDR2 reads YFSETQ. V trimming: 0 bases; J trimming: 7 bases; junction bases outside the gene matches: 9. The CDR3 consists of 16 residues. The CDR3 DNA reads TGCGCCAGCAGCTTGGGAAACGGGGGGGCAGGGAATGAGCAGTTCTTC. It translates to CASSLGNGGAGNEQFF.

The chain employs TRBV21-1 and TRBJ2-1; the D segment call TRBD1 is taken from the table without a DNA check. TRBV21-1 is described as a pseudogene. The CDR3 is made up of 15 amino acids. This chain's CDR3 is CASSTNSQDINEQFF. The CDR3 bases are TGTGCCAGCAGCACCAACTCCCAGGATATTAATGAGCAGTTCTTC.

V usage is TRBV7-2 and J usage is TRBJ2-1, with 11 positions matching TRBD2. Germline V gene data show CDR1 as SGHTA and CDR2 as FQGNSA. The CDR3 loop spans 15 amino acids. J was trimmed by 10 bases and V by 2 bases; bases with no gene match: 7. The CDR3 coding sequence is TGTGCCAGCAGCTTATATAGCGGGAGGGCTAAAGAGCAGTTCTTC. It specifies CASSLYSGRAKEQFF.

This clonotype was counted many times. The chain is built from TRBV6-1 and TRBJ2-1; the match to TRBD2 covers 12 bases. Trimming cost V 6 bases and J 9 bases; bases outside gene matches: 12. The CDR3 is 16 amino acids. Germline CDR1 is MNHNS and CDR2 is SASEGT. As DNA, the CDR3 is TGTGCCAGCAGGCTGTTAGCGACTAGCGGGAGAGGTGAGCAGTTCTTC. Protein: CASRLLATSGRGEQFF.

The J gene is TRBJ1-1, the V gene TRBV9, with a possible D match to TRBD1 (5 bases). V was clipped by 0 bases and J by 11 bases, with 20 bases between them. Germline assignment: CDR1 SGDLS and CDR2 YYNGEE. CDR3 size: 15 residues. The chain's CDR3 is CASSVDGRASAEAFF. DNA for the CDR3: TGTGCCAGCAGCGTAGACGGCAGGGCAAGTGCCGAGGCTTTCTTT.